The T cell receptor beta chain under discussion was sequenced for a study of T cells in Graves' hyperthyroidism and ophthalmopathy. CDR3 size: 12 residues. Germline-derived CDR1 and CDR2 are LNHDA and SQIVND (reference sequence). Trimming shortened V by 4 bases and J by 3 bases, and 6 bases separated the two germline ends. This clonotype was recorded at least ten times. RNA transcripts served as the template for amplifying TCR beta CDR3 regions. First-round RT-PCR targeting the TCR CDR3 was performed with the HTBI primer set. MiXCR, applied by TCRdb to the multiplex PCR reads, yields one record per CDR3 protein. The sample has about 680,000 distinct CDR3 sequences; just over 35% are singletons.

This chain connects TRBV19 to TRBJ1-2, with unresolved D. Sequenced: blood. The receptor comes from a woman between 40 and 55 years old with Graves' hyperthyroidism. The CDR3 region is CASSTRDYGYTF. The CDR3 coding sequence is TGTGCCAGTAGTACCCGGGACTATGGCTACACCTTC.